The 21 T cell receptor beta chains presented below share a single source sample, sequenced in a study of cytomegalovirus exposure and HLA in healthy donors (dated by TCRdb to the late 2010s). Library construction relied on the immunoSEQ multiplex PCR assay. A mixture of 60 forward primers for TCR Vbeta segments and 13 reverse primers for TCR Jbeta segments was used in the multiplex PCR. TCRdb took over this immuneACCESS table, retaining in-frame rearrangements with V and J assigned. Such tables are incomplete; in checked studies, under half of the missing clones stem from an unresolved V gene, and the remainder is unexplained. In this sample the table shows 100,000 to 150,000 clones, about 80% of which occur a single time. The ten largest clonotypes hold about 8.9% of the sample. Sample: PBMCs. The origin of the receptors is a man aged 30 to 45 in good health and CMV-seropositive.

J is TRBJ1-1 and V is TRBV6-1, with 9 bases that match TRBD1. CDR3 size: 14 residues. With V trimmed by 4 bases and J by 5 bases, 5 bases remained unmatched. Germline assignment: CDR1 MNHNS and CDR2 SASEGT. The CDR3 loop is CASSVRTGVTEAFF. The DNA of the CDR3 is TGTGCCAGCAGTGTAAGGACAGGGGTAACTGAAGCTTTCTTT.

This clone appeared a few times. The chain uses TRBV5-1 and TRBJ1-2; 9 bases fit TRBD1. CDR1 is SGHRS and CDR2 is YFSETQ in the germline V gene. The CDR3 covers 15 residues. The J segment lost 4 bases and the V segment lost 4 bases, leaving 8 bases of the junction unmatched. The CDR3: CASSVQTGGSYGYTF. The CDR3 bases are TGCGCCAGCAGCGTACAGACAGGGGGAAGCTATGGCTACACCTTC.

This sequence joins TRBV10-1 and TRBJ2-7, with 9 bases fitting TRBD1. CDR3 length equals 15 residues. The trim removed 1 base at V and 5 bases at J, leaving 6 bases unmatched. Germline CDR1 reads WNHNN; CDR2 reads SYGVQD (reference sequence). The CDR3 coding sequence is TGCGCCAGCAGTGAGTTTAGGACAGGGGACCACGAGCAGTACTTC. Translated, it gives CASSEFRTGDHEQYF.

The V call is TRBV2, the J call TRBJ1-2; the D gene is possibly TRBD1 (5 bases). Germline V gene lookup returns CDR1 SNHLY and CDR2 FYNNEI. Trimming cost V 8 bases and J 5 bases, with 12 bases left between them. The CDR3 sequence is 12 residues long. The CDR3 reads CASDGTDYGYTF. CDR3 coding DNA: TGTGCCAGCGATGGGACTGATTATGGCTACACCTTC. Together with reference TRBV2 and TRBJ1-2, the CDR3 gives the full variable domain: EPEVTQTPSHQVTQMGQEVILRCVPISNHLYFYWYRQILGQKVEFLVSFYNNEISEKSEIFDDQFSVERPDGSNFTLKIRSTKLEDSAMYFCASDGTDYGYTFGSGTRLTVV.

The V and J genes are TRBV5-3 and TRBJ1-6; 7 bases match TRBD1. TRBV5-3 is an ORF for which the function is uncertain. Trimming cost V 2 bases and J 8 bases; bases outside gene matches: 4. This CDR3 has 14 amino acids. CDR3 sequence: CARSLRTGDSPLHF. The DNA for the CDR3 is TGTGCCAGAAGCTTACGGACAGGCGATTCACCCCTCCACTTT.

This clone occurred once. The J gene is TRBJ2-5, the V gene TRBV5-1, with D possibly being TRBD2 (5 bases). Germline V gene data show CDR1 as SGHRS and CDR2 as YFSETQ. The CDR3 contains 15 residues. Trimming pared 3 bases from V and 3 bases from J, leaving 15 bases between. The CDR3 region is CASSSGSLGKETQYF. CDR3 coding DNA: TGCGCCAGCAGCTCGGGTTCACTAGGAAAAGAGACCCAGTACTTC.

The chain carries TRBV6-5 and TRBJ1-1, with 7 bases lining up with TRBD1. The CDR3 has 12 amino acids. Germline lookup yields CDR1 MNHEY and CDR2 SVGAGI. J was trimmed by 6 bases and V by 6 bases; bases with no gene match: 4. The CDR3, as DNA: TGTGCCAGCAGCACAACAGGGGCTGAAGCTTTCTTT. It yields the protein CASSTTGAEAFF.

This clone was picked up a small number of times. This chain connects TRBV5-1 to TRBJ1-6; 10 bases are shared with TRBD1. J lost 11 bases, V lost 7 bases, and 12 bases had no gene match. This CDR3 is 15 amino acids long. Germline CDR1 is SGHRS and CDR2 is YFSETQ. Written as DNA, the CDR3 is TGCGCCAGCCGCGAAGGGACAGGGGATCGGCCACCCCTCCACTTT. Translated, it gives CASREGTGDRPPLHF.

V is TRBV29-1 and J is TRBJ1-2; tentatively, D is TRBD1 (5 bases). With 4 bases removed from V and 11 bases from J, the gap between germline ends came to 11 bases. The CDR3 covers 10 residues. Germline assignment: CDR1 SQVTM and CDR2 ANQGSEA. In DNA, the CDR3 is TGCAGCGTTGGGGGTCCAGGGTACACCTTC. Protein: CSVGGPGYTF. Full variable domain (remainder filled in from reference TRBV29-1 and TRBJ1-2): SAVISQKPSRDICQRGTSLTIQCQVDSQVTMMFWYRQQPGQSLTLIATANQGSEATYESGFVIDKFPISRPNLTFSTLTVSNMSPEDSSIYLCSVGGPGYTFGSGTRLTVV.

The gene calls are TRBV11-3 and TRBJ2-5, with 8 nucleotides matching TRBD1. V dropped 5 bases and J dropped 0; count of bases not matched to a gene: 5. This CDR3 is 15 amino acids long. The V gene's germline CDR1 is SGHNT and CDR2 YENEEA. This chain's CDR3 is CASSQGTGYQETQYF. As DNA, the CDR3 is TGTGCCAGCAGCCAGGGGACAGGTTACCAAGAGACCCAGTACTTC.

This chain joins TRBV29-1 and TRBJ1-1; 9 nucleotides match TRBD1. The CDR3 length is 13 residues. In germline, CDR1 is SQVTM, CDR2 ANQGSEA. With V trimmed by 7 bases and J by 3 bases, 6 bases remained unmatched. The CDR3 sequence is CSARDREYTEAFF. Written as DNA, the CDR3 is TGCAGCGCACGGGACAGGGAGTACACTGAAGCTTTCTTT.

This clone appeared a few times. This chain connects TRBV5-1 to TRBJ1-1, with TRBD1 identical over 10 bases. The CDR3 totals 19 residues. The germline V gene has CDR1 SGHRS and CDR2 YFSETQ. The junction had 17 bases not matched to a gene; V was cut back by 6 bases and J by 0 bases. The CDR3 sequence: CASTDATGGIPPMNTEAFF. The CDR3 coding sequence is TGCGCCAGCACGGACGCGACAGGGGGCATCCCCCCTATGAACACTGAAGCTTTCTTT.

Here the CDR3 reads CASSLEVAGKAYGYTF. DNA of the CDR3: TGCGCCAGCAGCTTGGAGGTGGCCGGGAAGGCCTATGGCTACACCTTC. The V call is TRBV5-1, the J call TRBJ1-2; unclear D gene. Germline values: CDR1 SGHRS, CDR2 YFSETQ. V dropped 0 bases and J dropped 4 bases, with 16 bases sitting between them. The CDR3 contains 16 residues.

The rearrangement uses TRBV11-3 and TRBJ2-2; the match to TRBD1 covers 9 bases. CDR3 length: 17 amino acids. J was trimmed by 5 bases and V by 1 base; bases with no gene match: 8. The germline V gene encodes CDR1 SGHNT and CDR2 YENEEA. The CDR3: CASSLGGGQGSTGELFF. CDR3 nucleotide sequence: TGTGCCAGCAGCTTAGGCGGGGGACAGGGTTCAACCGGGGAGCTGTTTTTT.

The chain combines TRBV6-1 with TRBJ1-1; D ambiguous. With 3 bases removed from V and 3 bases from J, the gap between germline ends came to 8 bases. The CDR3 has 13 residues. The germline V gene encodes CDR1 MNHNS and CDR2 SASEGT. The CDR3 reads CASSDKAYTEAFF. The CDR3 nucleotides read TGTGCCAGCAGTGATAAAGCATACACTGAAGCTTTCTTT.

This chain links TRBV4-1 with TRBJ2-2, with 7 bases identical to TRBD1. Germline V gene lookup returns CDR1 MGHRA and CDR2 YSYEKL. The V segment lost 4 bases and the J segment 1 base; nucleotides outside the gene matches: 6. The CDR3 sequence is 16 residues long. This chain's CDR3 is CASSRSGTVNTGELFF. The CDR3 DNA reads as TGCGCCAGCAGCCGGTCCGGGACAGTGAACACCGGGGAGCTGTTTTTT.

The chain carries TRBV19 and TRBJ1-5; weak D call: TRBD1 (6 bases). The V gene lost 3 bases and the J gene lost 3 bases, with 9 bases spanning the gap. This CDR3 spans 14 amino acids. In germline, CDR1 is LNHDA, CDR2 SQIVND (reference sequence). CDR3 residues: CASSIGQPNQPQHF. CDR3 nucleotides: TGTGCCAGTAGTATCGGACAGCCCAATCAGCCCCAGCATTTT.

The rearrangement uses TRBV7-9 and TRBJ2-5; TRBD2 agrees at 9 bases. CDR3 length: 15 residues. J gave up 2 bases and V 6 bases, and 7 bases lay outside the gene matches. Germline-derived CDR1 and CDR2 are SEHNR and FQNEAQ (reference sequence). CDR3 nucleotide sequence: TGTGCCAGCAGTTCTAGCGGGGCACCTCAAGAGACCCAGTACTTC. This sequence encodes CASSSSGAPQETQYF.

This chain joins TRBV7-8 and TRBJ2-2; 8 nucleotides match TRBD2. CDR3 length equals 15 residues. Germline loops: CDR1 SGHVS, CDR2 FQNEAQ. The J segment lost 3 bases and the V segment lost 5 bases, leaving 5 bases of the junction unmatched. The CDR3, as DNA: TGTGCCAGCAGCCTTGTAGCGGGATACACCGGGGAGCTGTTTTTT. Encoded protein: CASSLVAGYTGELFF. Combining the CDR3 with reference TRBV7-8 and TRBJ2-2 gives the whole variable domain GAGVSQSPRYKVAKRGQDVALRCDPISGHVSLFWYQQALGQGPEFLTYFQNEAQLDKSGLPSDRFFAERPEGSVSTLKIQRTQQEDSAVYLCASSLVAGYTGELFFGEGSRLTVL.

This chain uses TRBV10-3 with TRBJ2-6; the D gene is possibly TRBD2 (7 bases). Germline V gene data show CDR1 as ENHRY and CDR2 as SYGVKD. Trimming took 0 bases from V and 0 from J, leaving 12 bases between them. The CDR3 sequence is 18 residues long. The CDR3, as DNA: TGTGCCATCAGTGAGTCGAAGGGAGGGGGCTCTGGGGCCAACGTCCTGACTTTC. Amino acids: CAISESKGGGSGANVLTF.

In this sample, this clone turned up once. The V gene is TRBV7-9, the J gene TRBJ2-3; no clear D. V shed 1 base and J shed 8 bases, with 4 bases lying between them. The CDR3 runs to 11 residues. Germline assignment: CDR1 SEHNR and CDR2 FQNEAQ (reference sequence). Here the CDR3 DNA reads TGTGCCAGCAGCTTAGGCGGTACGCAGTATTTT. It codes for CASSLGGTQYF.